The present TCR beta chain was sequenced within a study of cytomegalovirus exposure and HLA in healthy donors. General study results and limits: CMV serostatus was the only immune exposure information that was available.

This CDR3 has 13 amino acids. CDR1 is MNHEY and CDR2 is SVGAGI in the germline V gene. Trimming pared 0 bases from V and 5 bases from J, leaving 7 bases between. The PCR was carried out with 60 Vbeta primers and 13 Jbeta primers. As processed by the authors: Unique TCR beta chains totaled some 78 million in a later count, with around 11 million of them shared. Repertoires were generated with immunoSEQ multiplex PCR, while TCRdb's copy carries only in-frame clones and drops some. The V and J calls and clone size were taken over from that table, and D and trimming were inferred from the DNA. The sample contains about 150,000 clones, approximately 72% of which appear only once. In regard to this clone: Antigen unknown.

At collection, donors were nominally healthy, but unrecorded immune exposures were probable. The origin of this receptor is a man aged 18 to 30 in good health and CMV-seronegative. The chain has TRBV6-5 and TRBJ1-1, with D unresolved. Sample: PBMCs. The CDR3 spells CASSYSFGTEAFF. DNA of the CDR3: TGTGCCAGCAGTTACTCGTTCGGGACTGAAGCTTTCTTT.